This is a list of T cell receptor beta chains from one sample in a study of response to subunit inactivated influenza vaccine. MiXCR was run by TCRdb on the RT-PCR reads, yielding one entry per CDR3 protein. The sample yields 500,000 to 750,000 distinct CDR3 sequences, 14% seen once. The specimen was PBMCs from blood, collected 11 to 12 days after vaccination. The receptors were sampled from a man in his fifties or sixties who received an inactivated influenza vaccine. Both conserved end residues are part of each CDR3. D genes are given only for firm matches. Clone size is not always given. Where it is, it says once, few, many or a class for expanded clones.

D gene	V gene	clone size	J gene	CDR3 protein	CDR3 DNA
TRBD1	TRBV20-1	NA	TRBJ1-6	CSARRQGDSPLHF	TGCAGTGCTAGGCGACAGGGGGATTCACCCCTCCACTTT
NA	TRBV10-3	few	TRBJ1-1	CAISDQVMNTEAFF	TGTGCCATCAGTGATCAGGTTATGAACACTGAAGCTTTCTTT
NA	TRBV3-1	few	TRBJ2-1	CASSRRFSNNEQFF	TGTGCCAGCAGCCGGCGGTTCTCGAACAATGAGCAGTTCTTC
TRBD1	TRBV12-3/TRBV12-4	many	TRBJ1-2	CASSAYRGHGYTF	TGTGCCAGCAGTGCCTACAGGGGGCATGGCTACACCTTC
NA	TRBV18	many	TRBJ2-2	CASTVNTGELFF	TGTGCCAGCACAGTTAACACCGGGGAGCTGTTTTTT
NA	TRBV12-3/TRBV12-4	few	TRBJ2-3	CASSLFAVGSSTDTQYF	TGTGCCAGCAGTTTATTCGCGGTGGGGTCTAGCACAGATACGCAGTATTTT
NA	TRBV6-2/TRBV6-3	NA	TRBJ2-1	CASSYRVEGDEQFF	TGTGCCAGCAGTTACCGGGTAGAGGGCGATGAGCAGTTCTTC
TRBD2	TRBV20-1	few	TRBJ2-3	CSALPSGLTDTQYF	TGCAGTGCCCTCCCTAGCGGCCTCACAGATACGCAGTATTTT
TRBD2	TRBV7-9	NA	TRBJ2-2	CASSFPTSGTGELFF	TGTGCCAGCAGCTTCCCGACTAGCGGCACCGGGGAGCTGTTTTTT
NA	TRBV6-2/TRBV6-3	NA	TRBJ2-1	CASSYELSSYNEQFF	TGTGCCAGCAGTTACGAGCTATCTTCCTACAATGAGCAGTTCTTC
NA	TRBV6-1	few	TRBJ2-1	CASNRLGGVEQFF	TGTGCCAGCAACCGACTAGGAGGGGTTGAGCAGTTCTTC
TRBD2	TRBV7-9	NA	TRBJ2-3	CASSFPRGVLSTDTQYF	TGTGCCAGCAGCTTTCCTCGGGGGGTTCTTAGCACAGATACGCAGTATTTT
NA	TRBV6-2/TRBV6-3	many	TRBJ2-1	CASSPAMAGSYNEQFF	TGTGCCAGCAGTCCCGCAATGGCGGGGAGCTACAATGAGCAGTTCTTC
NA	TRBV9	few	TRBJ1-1	CASSVHGNTEAFF	TGTGCCAGCAGCGTACACGGGAACACTGAAGCTTTCTTT
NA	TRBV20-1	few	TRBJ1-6	CSASSHQPIRNSPLHF	TGCAGTGCTAGTAGTCACCAACCTATTCGAAATTCACCCCTCCACTTT
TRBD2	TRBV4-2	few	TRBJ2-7	CASSPAGLVNEQYF	TGTGCCAGCAGCCCCGCGGGACTAGTCAACGAGCAGTACTTC
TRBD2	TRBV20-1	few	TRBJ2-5	CSARDNRLAGGGTQYF	TGCAGTGCTAGAGATAATAGACTAGCGGGAGGTGGGACCCAGTACTTC
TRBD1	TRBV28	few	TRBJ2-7	CASTPGQSIYEQYF	TGTGCCAGCACCCCGGGACAGAGTATCTACGAGCAGTACTTC
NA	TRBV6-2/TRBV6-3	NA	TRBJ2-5	CASTQGDYRETQYF	TGTGCCAGCACTCAGGGGGACTATAGGGAGACCCAGTACTTC
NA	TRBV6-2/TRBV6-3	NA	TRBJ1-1	CASSLSRAMGTEAFF	TGTGCCAGCAGTTTATCCAGGGCGATGGGCACTGAAGCTTTCTTT
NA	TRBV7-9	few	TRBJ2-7	CASRGIDEQYF	TGTGCCAGCAGGGGGATCGACGAGCAGTACTTC
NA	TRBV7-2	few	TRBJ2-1	CASSLVVRGLQFF	TGTGCCAGCAGCTTAGTGGTCCGGGGGTTGCAGTTCTTC
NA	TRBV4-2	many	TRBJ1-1	CASSQDWLGGTEAFF	TGTGCCAGCAGCCAAGATTGGTTAGGGGGCACTGAAGCTTTCTTT
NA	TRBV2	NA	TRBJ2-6	CASSEMGFGANVLTF	TGTGCCAGCAGTGAAATGGGGTTTGGGGCCAACGTCCTGACTTTC
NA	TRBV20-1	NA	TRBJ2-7	CSARETGRPDEQYF	TGCAGTGCTAGGGAGACAGGGAGGCCGGACGAGCAGTACTTC
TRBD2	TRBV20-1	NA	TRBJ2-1	CSALAGASLDEQFF	TGCAGTGCACTAGCGGGAGCATCTCTTGATGAGCAGTTCTTC
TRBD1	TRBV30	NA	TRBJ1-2	CAWEGQGHGYTF	TGTGCCTGGGAAGGACAGGGCCATGGCTACACCTTC
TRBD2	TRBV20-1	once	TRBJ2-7	CSARVGTIPYEQYF	TGCAGTGCTAGAGTTGGGACTATCCCCTACGAGCAGTACTTC
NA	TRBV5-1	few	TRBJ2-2	CASSLAGGVENTGELFF	TGCGCCAGCAGCTTGGCCGGGGGCGTGGAGAACACCGGGGAGCTGTTTTTT
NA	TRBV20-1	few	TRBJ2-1	CSAREGATSLFF	TGCAGTGCTAGAGAGGGTGCGACCTCCCTCTTCTTC
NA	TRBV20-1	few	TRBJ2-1	CSAREPNSVNYNEQFF	TGCAGTGCTAGGGAACCAAATAGCGTAAACTACAATGAGCAGTTCTTC